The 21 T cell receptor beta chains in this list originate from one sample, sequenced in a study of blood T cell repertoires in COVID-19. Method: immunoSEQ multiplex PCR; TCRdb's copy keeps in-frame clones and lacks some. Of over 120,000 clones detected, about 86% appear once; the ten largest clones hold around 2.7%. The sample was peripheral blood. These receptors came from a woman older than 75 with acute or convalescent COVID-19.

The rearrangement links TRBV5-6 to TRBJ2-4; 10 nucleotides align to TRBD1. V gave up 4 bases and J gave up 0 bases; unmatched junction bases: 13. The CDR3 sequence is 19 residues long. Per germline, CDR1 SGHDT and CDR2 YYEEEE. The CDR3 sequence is CASSAGTGARQLAKNIQYF. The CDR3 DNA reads TGTGCCAGCAGCGCCGGGACAGGGGCGCGACAATTAGCCAAAAACATTCAGTACTTC.

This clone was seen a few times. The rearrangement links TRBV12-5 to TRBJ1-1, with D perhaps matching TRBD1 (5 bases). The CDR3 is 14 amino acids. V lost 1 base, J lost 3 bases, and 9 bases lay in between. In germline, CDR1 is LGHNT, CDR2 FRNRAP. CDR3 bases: TGTGCTAGTGGTTTGGACGGGGGGGACACTGAAGCTTTCTTT. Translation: CASGLDGGDTEAFF.

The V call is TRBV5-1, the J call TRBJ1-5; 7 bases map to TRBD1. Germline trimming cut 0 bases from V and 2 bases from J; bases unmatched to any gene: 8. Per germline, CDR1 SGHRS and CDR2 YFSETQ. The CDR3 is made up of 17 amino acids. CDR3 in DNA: TGCGCCAGCAGCTTGGTTCCCAGGGGGTCAGGCAATCAGCCCCAGCATTTT. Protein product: CASSLVPRGSGNQPQHF.

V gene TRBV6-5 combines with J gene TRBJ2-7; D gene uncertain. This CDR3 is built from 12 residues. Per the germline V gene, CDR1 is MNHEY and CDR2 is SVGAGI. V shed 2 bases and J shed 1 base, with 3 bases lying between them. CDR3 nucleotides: TGTGCCAGCAGTTACACTTCCTACGAGCAGTACTTC. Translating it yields CASSYTSYEQYF.

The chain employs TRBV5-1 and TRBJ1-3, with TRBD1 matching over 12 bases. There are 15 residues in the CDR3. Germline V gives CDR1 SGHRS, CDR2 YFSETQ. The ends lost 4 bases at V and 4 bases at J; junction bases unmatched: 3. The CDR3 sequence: CASSRDRGLGNTIYF. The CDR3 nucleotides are TGCGCCAGCAGCCGGGACAGGGGGCTAGGAAACACCATATATTTT.

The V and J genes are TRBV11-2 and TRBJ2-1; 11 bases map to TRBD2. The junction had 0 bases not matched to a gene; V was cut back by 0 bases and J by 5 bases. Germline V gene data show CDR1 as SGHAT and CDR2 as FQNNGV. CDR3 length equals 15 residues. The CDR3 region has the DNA TGTGCCAGCAGCTTAGAACTAGCGGGGGACAATGAGCAGTTCTTC. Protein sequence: CASSLELAGDNEQFF.

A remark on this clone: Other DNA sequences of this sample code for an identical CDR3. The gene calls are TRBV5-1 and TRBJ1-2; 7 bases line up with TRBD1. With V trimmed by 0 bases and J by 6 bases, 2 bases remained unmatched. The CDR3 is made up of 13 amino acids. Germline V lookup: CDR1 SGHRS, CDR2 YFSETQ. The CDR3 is CASSLGGTDGYTF. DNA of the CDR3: TGCGCCAGCAGCTTGGGAGGGACAGATGGCTACACCTTC.

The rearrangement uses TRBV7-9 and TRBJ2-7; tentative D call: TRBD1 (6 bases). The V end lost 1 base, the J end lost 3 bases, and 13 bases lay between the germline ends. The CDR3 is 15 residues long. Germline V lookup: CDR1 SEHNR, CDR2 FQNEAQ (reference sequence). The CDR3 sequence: CASSLEGTSYYEQYF. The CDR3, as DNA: TGTGCCAGCAGCTTAGAGGGGACAAGTTACTACGAGCAGTACTTC.

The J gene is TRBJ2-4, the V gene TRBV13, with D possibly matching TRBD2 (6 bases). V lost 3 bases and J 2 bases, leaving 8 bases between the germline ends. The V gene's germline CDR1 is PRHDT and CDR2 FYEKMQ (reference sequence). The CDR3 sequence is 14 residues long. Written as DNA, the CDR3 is TGTGCCAGCAGCTTGGGAGGTTCCAAAAACATTCAGTACTTC. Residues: CASSLGGSKNIQYF.

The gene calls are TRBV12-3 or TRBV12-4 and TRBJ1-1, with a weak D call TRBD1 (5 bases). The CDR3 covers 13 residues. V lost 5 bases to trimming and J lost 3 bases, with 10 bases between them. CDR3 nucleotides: TGTGCCAGCAGTAGGGGAGGATACACTGAAGCTTTCTTT. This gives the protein CASSRGGYTEAFF.

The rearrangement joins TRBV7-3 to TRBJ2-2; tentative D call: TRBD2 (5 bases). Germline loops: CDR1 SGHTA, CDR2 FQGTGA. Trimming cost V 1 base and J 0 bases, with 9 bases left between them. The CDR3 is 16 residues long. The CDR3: CASSLNPSSNTGELFF. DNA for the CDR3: TGTGCCAGCAGCTTAAACCCTAGCTCGAACACCGGGGAGCTGTTTTTT.

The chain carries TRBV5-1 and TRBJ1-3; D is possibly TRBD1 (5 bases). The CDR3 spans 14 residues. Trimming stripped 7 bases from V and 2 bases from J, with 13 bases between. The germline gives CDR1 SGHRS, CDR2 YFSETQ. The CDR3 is CASSDGGTGNTIYF. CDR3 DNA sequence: TGCGCCAGCTCCGACGGGGGAACTGGAAACACCATATATTTT.

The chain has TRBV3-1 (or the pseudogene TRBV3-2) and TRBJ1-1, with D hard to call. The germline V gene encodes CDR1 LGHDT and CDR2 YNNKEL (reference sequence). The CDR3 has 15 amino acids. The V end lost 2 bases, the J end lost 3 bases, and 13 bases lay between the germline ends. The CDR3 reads CASSQWENRDTEAFF. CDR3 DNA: TGTGCCAGCAGCCAATGGGAGAATCGCGACACTGAAGCTTTCTTT.

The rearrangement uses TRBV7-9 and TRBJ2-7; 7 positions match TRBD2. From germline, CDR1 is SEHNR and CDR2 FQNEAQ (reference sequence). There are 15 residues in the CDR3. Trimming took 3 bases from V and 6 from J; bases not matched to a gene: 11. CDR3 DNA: TGTGCCAGCAGCTTTTGGGGGGGATCTAAAGTCGAGCAGTACTTC. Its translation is CASSFWGGSKVEQYF.

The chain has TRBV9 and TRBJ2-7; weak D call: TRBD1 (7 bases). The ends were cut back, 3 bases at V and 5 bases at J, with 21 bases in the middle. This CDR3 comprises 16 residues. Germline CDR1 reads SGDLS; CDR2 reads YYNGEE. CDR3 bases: TGTGCCAGCAGCGCCCAGGATGGAGGGGGCCAGGACGAGCAGTACTTC. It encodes CASSAQDGGGQDEQYF.

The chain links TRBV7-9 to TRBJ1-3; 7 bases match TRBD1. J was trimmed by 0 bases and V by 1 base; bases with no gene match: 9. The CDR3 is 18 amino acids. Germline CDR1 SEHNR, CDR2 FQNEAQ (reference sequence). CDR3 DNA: TGTGCCAGCAGCTTAGGGAGGAGACAGGGCTTCTCTGGAAACACCATATATTTT. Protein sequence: CASSLGRRQGFSGNTIYF.

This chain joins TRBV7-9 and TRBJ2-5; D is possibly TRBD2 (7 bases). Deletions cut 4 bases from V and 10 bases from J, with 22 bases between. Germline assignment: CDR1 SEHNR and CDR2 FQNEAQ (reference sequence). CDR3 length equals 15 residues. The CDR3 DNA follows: TGTGCCAGCAGCTCTGGACAGACCGGACTAGTCGGCCAGTACTTC. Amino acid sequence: CASSSGQTGLVGQYF.

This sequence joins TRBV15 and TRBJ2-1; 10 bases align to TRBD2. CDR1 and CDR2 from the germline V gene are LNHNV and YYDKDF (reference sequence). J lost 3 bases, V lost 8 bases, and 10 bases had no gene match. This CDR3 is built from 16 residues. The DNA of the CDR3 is TGTGCCACCTCTAGCGGGGGATCCCGGGGCTACAATGAGCAGTTCTTC. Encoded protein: CATSSGGSRGYNEQFF.

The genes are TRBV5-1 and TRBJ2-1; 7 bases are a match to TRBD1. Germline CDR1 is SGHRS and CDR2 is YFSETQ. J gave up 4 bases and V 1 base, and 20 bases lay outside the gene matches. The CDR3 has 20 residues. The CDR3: CASSLQLGTDPKRPYNEQFF. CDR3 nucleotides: TGCGCCAGCAGCTTGCAGCTCGGGACAGATCCTAAAAGACCGTACAATGAGCAGTTCTTC.

CDR3 nucleotides: TGTGCCAGCAGCTCGTCCGGCACCGGGGAGCTGTTTTTT. Translated: CASSSSGTGELFF. The chain joins TRBV13 to TRBJ2-2; D is ambiguous. V lost 4 bases and J lost 4, with 7 bases in between. This CDR3 is 13 amino acids long. Germline lookup yields CDR1 PRHDT and CDR2 FYEKMQ (reference sequence).

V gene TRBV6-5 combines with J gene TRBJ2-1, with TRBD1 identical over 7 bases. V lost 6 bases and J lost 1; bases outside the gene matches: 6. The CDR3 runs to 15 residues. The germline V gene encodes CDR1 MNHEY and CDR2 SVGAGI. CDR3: CASSVDRVSYNEQFF. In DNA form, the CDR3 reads TGTGCCAGCAGCGTTGACAGGGTATCCTACAATGAGCAGTTCTTC.